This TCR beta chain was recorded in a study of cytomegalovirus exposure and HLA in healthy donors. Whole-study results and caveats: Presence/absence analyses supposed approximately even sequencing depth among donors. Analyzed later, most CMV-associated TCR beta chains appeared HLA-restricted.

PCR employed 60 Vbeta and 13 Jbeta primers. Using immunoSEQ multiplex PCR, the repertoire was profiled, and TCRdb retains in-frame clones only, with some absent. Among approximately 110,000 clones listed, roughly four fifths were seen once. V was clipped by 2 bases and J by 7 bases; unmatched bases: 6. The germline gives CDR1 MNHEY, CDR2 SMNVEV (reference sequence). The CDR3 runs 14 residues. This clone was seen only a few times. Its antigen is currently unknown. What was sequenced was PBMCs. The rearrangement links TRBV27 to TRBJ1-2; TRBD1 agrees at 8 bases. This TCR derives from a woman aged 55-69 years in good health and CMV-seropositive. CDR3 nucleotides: TGTGCCAGCAGTTTAGACAGGGGAATAGGTGGCTACACCTTC. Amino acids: CASSLDRGIGGYTF.